This T cell receptor (beta chain) comes out of a study of blood T cell repertoires in COVID-19. Whole-study context: The samples span acute and convalescent COVID-19 from the United States, Italy and Spain. T cells, B-cell-depleted T cells, or PBMCs supplied cDNA or gDNA.

V was clipped by 5 bases and J by 1 base, with 14 bases between them. Germline V gives CDR1 SGHAT, CDR2 FQDESV (reference sequence). There are 15 residues in the CDR3. Original data processing: Estimates of nucleated cell counts were drawn from the amplification of reference gene primers. This table comes from immunoSEQ multiplex PCR, and its TCRdb copy is limited to in-frame clones, with some not included. V and J calls and clone size come straight from that table; D and trimming were deduced from the DNA. The repertoire holds under 200,000 clones, with roughly 82% as singletons. This receptor was identified in a woman in her twenties or thirties with acute or convalescent COVID-19. The sequenced sample was peripheral blood. The chain carries TRBV11-1 and TRBJ1-1, with D unresolved. CDR3 nucleotide sequence: TGTGCCAGCAGCCCAGACCATGCGGCGAACACTGAAGCTTTCTTT. Translated, it gives CASSPDHAANTEAFF.